This T cell receptor beta chain was found in a study of tumor and adjacent non-tumor tissue in lung cancer. CDR1 and CDR2 from the germline V gene are SGHNT and YENEEA. This CDR3 has 15 amino acids. A modified ARM-PCR protocol with three rounds of nested PCR amplified TCRbeta. MiXCR, run by TCRdb on the multiplex PCR reads, gives a single entry per CDR3 protein. The data contain roughly 120,000 distinct CDR3 sequences, roughly 77% of them singletons. Of note for this clonotype: A junction end diverges from the germline sequence, so it may reflect a read error.

This sample's RNA came from whole unsorted tissue. The chain couples TRBV11-3 to TRBJ1-3, with D perhaps matching TRBD1 (5 bases). This TCR was sampled from an older woman with non-small cell lung cancer. The sample was lung tumor tissue. The CDR3 is CASRTDRMAGNTIFF. CDR3 nucleotide sequence: TGTGCCAGCAGGACCGACAGAATGGCTGGAAACACCATATTTTTT.